This T cell receptor (beta chain) was profiled in a study of cytotoxic CD8 clonotypes in ibrutinib-treated CLL. The CDR3 is 14 residues long. After removal of 3 bases from V and 8 bases from J, the junction contained 9 bases not matched to a gene. The V gene's germline CDR1 is MGHDK and CDR2 SYGVNS. TCRdb's copy holds only in-frame clones and misses some; the assay was immunoSEQ multiplex PCR. This sample carries some 100,000 clones, 58% of them seen once, and the ten largest clones take under 45%. This clone was counted only a few times. This receptor was obtained from a human donor with chronic lymphocytic leukemia. The material sequenced was PBMCs, taken after 24 months of ibrutinib treatment. The chain is built from TRBV25-1 and TRBJ1-2; 7 nucleotides line up with TRBD1. For the CDR3, the DNA is TGTGCCAGCAGTGAGGGGGCAGGGGGAAACGGCTACACCTTC. This translates into CASSEGAGGNGYTF.